This is a list of T cell receptor beta chains from one sample in a study of PD-1 blockade in classical Hodgkin lymphoma. Method: immunoSEQ multiplex PCR; TCRdb's copy keeps in-frame clones and lacks some. The table shows approximately 99,000 clones, with around 81% occurring only once. The specimen comprised peripheral blood mononuclear cells (PBMCs), sampled before the second cycle of nivolumab. All receptors derive from a human donor with classical Hodgkin lymphoma. Each CDR3 is given with its conserved first and last residue. Each record gives: J gene, D gene, clone size, V gene, CDR3 DNA, CDR3 protein. D genes are given only for firm matches. Expanded clones get a size class; other rows say once, few or many, or leave the size out.

TRBJ2-2 | . | . | TRBV10-3 | TGTGCCATCAGTGAGTCGGGACCCGGGGAGCTGTTTTTT | CAISESGPGELFF
TRBJ1-1 | . | once | TRBV5-4 | TGTGCCAGCAGCTTGGATGTTTATAACACTGAAGCTTTCTTT | CASSLDVYNTEAFF
TRBJ2-1 | TRBD2 | . | TRBV9 | TGTGCCAGCAGCGTAGAGCCAGCGGGAGTTGGTAATGAGCAGTTCTTC | CASSVEPAGVGNEQFF
TRBJ2-1 | . | once | TRBV4-2 | TGTGCCAGCAGCCGAGACCCGGACGACAATGAGCAGTTCTTC | CASSRDPDDNEQFF
TRBJ1-5 | . | . | TRBV19 | TGTGCCAGTAGTAACAAGATCCAGGCCTATAGCAATCAGCCCCAGCATTTT | CASSNKIQAYSNQPQHF
TRBJ2-7 | . | . | TRBV9 | TGTGCCAGCAGCCCGAACTGGAGACCCTACGAGCAGTACTTC | CASSPNWRPYEQYF
TRBJ2-5 | . | . | TRBV5-1 | TGCGCCAGCAGCTTGGTCAGAGAGACCCAGTACTTC | CASSLVRETQYF
TRBJ2-1 | . | once | TRBV5-1 | TGCGCCAGCAGCTTGGGTATGTTTTCTGGCTCCTACAATGAGCAGTTCTTC | CASSLGMFSGSYNEQFF
TRBJ2-5 | . | . | TRBV9 | TGTGCCAGCAGCGTAATGGGTTCCAAAGAGACCCAGTACTTC | CASSVMGSKETQYF
TRBJ2-7 | . | . | TRBV10-3 | TGTGCCATCAGTGAGGGGCGGGATAGGAGTGAGCAGTACTTC | CAISEGRDRSEQYF
TRBJ1-2 | . | few | TRBV19 | TGTGCCAGTAGTGCGAGTCTTTATGGCTACACCTTC | CASSASLYGYTF
TRBJ1-1 | . | . | TRBV7-8 | TGTGCCAGCAGACCCCGGGTTTCCTCCGAGGGCACTGAAGCTTTCTTT | CASRPRVSSEGTEAFF
TRBJ1-4 | . | . | TRBV10-3 | TGTGCCATCAGGGACCCCAGAGCCCACAACAATGAAAAACTGTTTTTT | CAIRDPRAHNNEKLFF
TRBJ2-3 | TRBD1 | . | TRBV9 | TGTGCCAGCAGCGTAGGACAGGGGTTCACAGATACGCAGTATTTT | CASSVGQGFTDTQYF
TRBJ2-7 | . | once | TRBV11-2 | TGTGCCAGCAGCTTGGCAGGGACCAACGAGCAGTACTTC | CASSLAGTNEQYF
TRBJ2-7 | . | . | TRBV28 | TGTGCCAGCAGTTTATTTACAGGGACCTACGAGCAGTACTTC | CASSLFTGTYEQYF
TRBJ1-4 | . | . | TRBV5-1 | TGCGCCAGCAGCTTGGTGGGGGCGCCGGATGAAAAACTGTTTTTT | CASSLVGAPDEKLFF
TRBJ2-7 | TRBD1 | . | TRBV5-1 | TGCGCCAGCAGCGGAAATGGACAGGGCATCGACGAGCAGTACTTC | CASSGNGQGIDEQYF
TRBJ2-1 | . | . | TRBV28 | TGTGCCAGCAGTTTCTCAGGGTCCTCCTACAATGAGCAGTTCTTC | CASSFSGSSYNEQFF
TRBJ2-5 | . | . | TRBV6-1 | TGTGCCAGCAGTGAACAAGAAGAGACCCAGTACTTC | CASSEQEETQYF
TRBJ2-1 | . | . | TRBV15 | TGTGCCACCAGCAGAGCAGGGTTGCCCTACAATGAGCAGTTCTTC | CATSRAGLPYNEQFF
TRBJ2-1 | TRBD2 | . | TRBV29-1 | TGCAGCGCCGGGACTAGCGGGAGCCCCTACAATGAGCAGTTCTTC | CSAGTSGSPYNEQFF
TRBJ2-1 | . | . | TRBV9 | TGTGCCAGCAGCGTAGGCGGCGGATACAATGAGCAGTTCTTC | CASSVGGGYNEQFF
TRBJ2-7 | TRBD1 | . | TRBV30 | TGTGCCTGGAGTGTATGGACAGGGGGTACCTACGAGCAGTACTTC | CAWSVWTGGTYEQYF
TRBJ2-1 | . | . | TRBV28 | TGTGCCAGCAGTTTACCCCCGGGGTGGGTTAATGAGCAGTTCTTC | CASSLPPGWVNEQFF
TRBJ1-3 | TRBD1 | . | TRBV6-6 | TGTGCCAGCAGTTCCCGGGACAGGGCTGGAAACACCATATATTTT | CASSSRDRAGNTIYF
TRBJ2-7 | TRBD2 | . | TRBV4-1 | TGCGCCAGCAGCCAAGTACAGCGGGAGTCCTACGAGCAGTACTTC | CASSQVQRESYEQYF
TRBJ2-7 | . | . | TRBV19 | TGTGCCAGTTCCGGCGAGGTCGGCGAGCAGTACTTC | CASSGEVGEQYF
TRBJ1-5 | . | . | TRBV4-2 | TGTGCCAGCAGCCAAGATCGGATTAGCAATCAGCCCCAGCATTTT | CASSQDRISNQPQHF
TRBJ2-7 | TRBD2 | . | TRBV5-1 | TGCGCCAGCAGCGCGGGACTAGCGGGAAGGACCTACGAGCAGTACTTC | CASSAGLAGRTYEQYF
TRBJ2-3 | TRBD2 | . | TRBV5-1 | TGCGCCAGCAGCTCCGCGAGGGGTAGCGGGATTCTCCTCACAGATACGCAGTATTTT | CASSSARGSGILLTDTQYF
TRBJ1-4 | TRBD1 | . | TRBV5-1 | TGCGCCAGCAGCTACGAAACAGGGGGCGCAGGAGAAAAACTGTTTTTT | CASSYETGGAGEKLFF
TRBJ2-7 | . | . | TRBV7-9 | TGTGCCAGCAGCTCGCAAGGGGCGGGATTTCGCCCCTACGAGCAGTACTTC | CASSSQGAGFRPYEQYF
TRBJ2-1 | . | few | TRBV29-1 | TGCAGCGTTGGCCAGAGCTCCTACAATGAGCAGTTCTTC | CSVGQSSYNEQFF
TRBJ2-1 | . | . | TRBV7-8 | TGTGCCAGCAGCAGCCACCCGGTCGCCTACAATGAGCAGTTCTTC | CASSSHPVAYNEQFF
TRBJ1-4 | . | . | TRBV18 | TGTGCCAGCTCACCTGAGGCCAGGACCCTGTTTTTT | CASSPEARTLFF
TRBJ1-5 | TRBD1 | . | TRBV19 | TGTGCCAGTAGTTGGGACAGAAAGATCAATCAGCCCCAGCATTTT | CASSWDRKINQPQHF
TRBJ1-5 | . | . | TRBV7-2 | TGTGCCAGCAGCTTAGATCGGGCTATCAATCAGCCCCAGCATTTT | CASSLDRAINQPQHF
TRBJ2-1 | . | . | TRBV11-2 | TGTGCCAGCAGCCACCAGTCGGGGGCCCGCTCCTACAATGAGCAGTTCTTC | CASSHQSGARSYNEQFF
TRBJ2-7 | TRBD1 | once | TRBV9 | TGTGCCAGCAGCGTAGGGACAGGGTCAAGTTTCAAGCAGTACTTC | CASSVGTGSSFKQYF
TRBJ2-2 | . | . | TRBV4-2 | TGTGCCAGCAGCCAAGATCTAGCCACCGGGGAGCTGTTTTTT | CASSQDLATGELFF
TRBJ2-1 | . | . | TRBV4-1 | TGCGCCAGCAGCCAAGGACTTGCTCCGAATGAGCAGTTCTTC | CASSQGLAPNEQFF
TRBJ2-5 | . | . | TRBV5-1 | TGCGCCAGCAGCTTGATGGGCAGTGAGACCCAGTACTTC | CASSLMGSETQYF
TRBJ2-1 | . | once | TRBV7-2 | TGTGCCAGCAGCTTAGTTTTGGCCGGGAGAGGAGAGCAGTTCTTC | CASSLVLAGRGEQFF
TRBJ1-4 | . | . | TRBV2 | TGTGCCAGCAACACCCTCGGTGCAACTAATGAAAAACTGTTTTTT | CASNTLGATNEKLFF